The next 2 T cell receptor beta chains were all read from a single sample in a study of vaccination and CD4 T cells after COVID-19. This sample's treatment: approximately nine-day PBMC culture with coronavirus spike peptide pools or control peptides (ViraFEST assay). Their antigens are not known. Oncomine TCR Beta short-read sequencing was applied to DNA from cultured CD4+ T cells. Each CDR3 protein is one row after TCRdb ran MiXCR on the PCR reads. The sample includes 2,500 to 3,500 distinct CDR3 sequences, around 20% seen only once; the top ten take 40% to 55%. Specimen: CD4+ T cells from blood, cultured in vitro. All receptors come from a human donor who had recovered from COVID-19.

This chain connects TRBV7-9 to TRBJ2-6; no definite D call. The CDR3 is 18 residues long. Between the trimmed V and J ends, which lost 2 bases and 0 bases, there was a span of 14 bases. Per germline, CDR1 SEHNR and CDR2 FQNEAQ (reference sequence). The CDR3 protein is CASSLTPTSSSGANVLTF. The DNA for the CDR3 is TGTGCCAGCAGCTTAACGCCGACATCGAGCTCTGGGGCCAACGTCCTGACTTTC.

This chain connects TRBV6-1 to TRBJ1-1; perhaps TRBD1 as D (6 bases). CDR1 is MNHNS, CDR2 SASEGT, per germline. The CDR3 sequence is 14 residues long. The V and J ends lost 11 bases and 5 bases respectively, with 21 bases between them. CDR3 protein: CAARPQQGGTEAFF. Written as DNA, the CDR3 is TGTGCCGCCCGCCCCCAACAGGGAGGTACTGAAGCTTTCTTT.